Described below is a single T cell receptor beta chain sequence and its context. CDR3 length: 12 amino acids. Trimming took off 4 bases at V and 6 bases at J, with 9 bases between the two ends. Germline assignment: CDR1 MDHEN and CDR2 SYDVKM. As processed by the authors: From reference gene primer amplification, estimates of nucleated cell counts were derived. Using immunoSEQ multiplex PCR, the repertoire was profiled, and TCRdb retains in-frame clones only, with some absent. The V and J calls and clone size are taken from that table; D and trimming were inferred from the DNA. The sample holds some 270,000 clones; 80% to 85% are singletons and the top ten take 15% to 18%. The sample belongs to a study of blood T cell repertoires in COVID-19. About the study: Sample material is recorded as cDNA or gDNA derived from T cells, B-cell-depleted T cells, or PBMCs.

The material sequenced was peripheral blood. This receptor was obtained from a person in their 70s with COVID-19, enrolled during active disease. The J gene is TRBJ1-1, the V gene TRBV28, with a possible D match to TRBD1 (6 bases). The CDR3 loop is CASSSQGSEAFF. CDR3 DNA: TGTGCCAGCAGTTCTCAGGGGTCTGAAGCTTTCTTT. The whole variable domain, filled in from reference TRBV28 and TRBJ1-1, reads DVKVTQSSRYLVKRTGEKVFLECVQDMDHENMFWYRQDPGLGLRLIYFSYDVKMKEKGDIPEGYSVSREKKERFSLILESASTNQTSMYLCASSSQGSEAFFGQGTRLTVV.